The T cell receptor beta chain under discussion was sequenced for a study of control samples from healthy donors and cancer patients. This CDR3 has 13 amino acids. Germline V lookup: CDR1 SGHVS, CDR2 FQNEAQ. V was clipped by 6 bases and J by 1 base, with 8 bases between them. Sequencing used immunoSEQ multiplex PCR; TCRdb keeps in-frame clones, though not all of them. The sample includes under 200,000 clones, 88% of them seen just once. The chain has TRBV7-8 and TRBJ2-3, with a possible D match to TRBD2 (6 bases). The clonotype was recovered from a woman aged 30 to 39 in good health. Sequenced material: blood. The CDR3 sequence is CASRASGTDTQYF. The CDR3 region has the DNA TGTGCCAGCAGGGCTAGCGGCACAGATACGCAGTATTTT.